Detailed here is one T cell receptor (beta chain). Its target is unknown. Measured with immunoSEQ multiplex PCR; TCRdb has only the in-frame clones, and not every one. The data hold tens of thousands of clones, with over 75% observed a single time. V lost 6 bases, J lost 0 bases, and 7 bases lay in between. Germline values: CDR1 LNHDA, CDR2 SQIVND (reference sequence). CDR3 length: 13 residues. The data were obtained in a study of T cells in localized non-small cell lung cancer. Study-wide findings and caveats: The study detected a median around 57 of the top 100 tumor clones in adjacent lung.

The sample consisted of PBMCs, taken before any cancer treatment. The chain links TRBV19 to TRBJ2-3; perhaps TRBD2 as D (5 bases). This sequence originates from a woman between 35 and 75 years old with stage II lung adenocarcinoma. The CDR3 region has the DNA TGTGCCAGTAGGCCGGGAAGCACAGATACGCAGTATTTT. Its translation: CASRPGSTDTQYF. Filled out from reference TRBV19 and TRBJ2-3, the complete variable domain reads DGGITQSPKYLFRKEGQNVTLSCEQNLNHDAMYWYRQDPGQGLRLIYYSQIVNDFQKGDIAEGYSVSREKKESFPLTVTSAQKNPTAFYLCASRPGSTDTQYFGPGTRLTVL.